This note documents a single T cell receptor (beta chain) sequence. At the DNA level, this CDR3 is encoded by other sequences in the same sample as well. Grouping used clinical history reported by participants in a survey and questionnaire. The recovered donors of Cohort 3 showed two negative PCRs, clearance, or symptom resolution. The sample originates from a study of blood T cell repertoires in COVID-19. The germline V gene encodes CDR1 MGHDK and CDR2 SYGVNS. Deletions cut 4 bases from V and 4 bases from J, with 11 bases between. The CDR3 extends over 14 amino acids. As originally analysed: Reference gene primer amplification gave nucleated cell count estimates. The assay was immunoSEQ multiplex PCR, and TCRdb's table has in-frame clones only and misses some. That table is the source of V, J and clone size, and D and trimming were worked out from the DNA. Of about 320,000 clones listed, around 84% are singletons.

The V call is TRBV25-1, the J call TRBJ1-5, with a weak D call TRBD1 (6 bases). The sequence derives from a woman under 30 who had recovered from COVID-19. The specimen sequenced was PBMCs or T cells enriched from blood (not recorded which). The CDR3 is CASSGGGSNQPQHF. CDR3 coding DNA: TGTGCCAGCAGTGGAGGGGGATCAAATCAGCCCCAGCATTTT. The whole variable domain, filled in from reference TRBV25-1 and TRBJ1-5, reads EADIYQTPRYLVIGTGKKITLECSQTMGHDKMYWYQQDPGMELHLIHYSYGVNSTEKGDLSSESTVSRIRTEHFPLTLESARPSHTSQYLCASSGGGSNQPQHFGDGTRLSIL.